Listed below are T cell receptor beta chains from one sample, sequenced in a study of control samples from healthy donors and cancer patients. Profiling relied on immunoSEQ multiplex PCR, and the TCRdb table lists in-frame clones only, not all of them. The repertoire consists of roughly 190,000 clones, with about nine tenths occurring once and the leading ten covering less than 1.6%. The material sequenced was blood. All receptors come from a woman under 40 in good health. Both conserved end residues are part of each CDR3. The D gene is left open where the match is weak. Some rows have no size entry. The others give once, few or many, or a class for an expanded clone.

>-|-|TRBV11-3|TRBJ2-7
CASSFPDTPYEQYF
TGTGCCAGCAGCTTTCCGGACACTCCCTACGAGCAGTACTTC
>many|-|TRBV7-8|TRBJ1-2
CASSFHGYGYTF
TGTGCCAGCAGCTTCCACGGCTATGGCTACACCTTC
>-|-|TRBV12-3/TRBV12-4|TRBJ1-1
CASSLERGTEAFF
TGTGCCAGCAGTTTGGAAAGGGGCACTGAAGCTTTCTTT
>-|-|TRBV28|TRBJ1-6
CASSFQGSYNSPLHF
TGTGCCAGCAGTTTTCAGGGCTCCTATAATTCACCCCTCCACTTT
>-|-|TRBV28|TRBJ1-2
CASRDSRYGYTF
TGTGCCAGCAGGGACAGTCGCTATGGCTACACCTTC
>-|-|TRBV5-6|TRBJ1-1
CASSWGVGVAEAFF
TGTGCCAGCAGCTGGGGGGTTGGAGTGGCTGAAGCTTTCTTT
>-|-|TRBV27|TRBJ2-7
CASSLGESYEQYF
TGTGCCAGCAGTTTAGGGGAATCCTACGAGCAGTACTTC
>-|-|TRBV18|TRBJ2-1
CASSPLAADEQFF
TGTGCCAGCTCACCATTAGCGGCTGATGAGCAGTTCTTC
>once|-|TRBV19|TRBJ2-5
CASSIDLTGETQYF
TGTGCCAGTAGTATAGATCTCACCGGGGAGACCCAGTACTTC
>once|-|TRBV5-6|TRBJ1-5
CASSSGYSNQPQHF
TGTGCCAGCAGTTCAGGGTATAGCAATCAGCCCCAGCATTTT
>-|-|TRBV5-6|TRBJ2-1
CASSFGSDNEQFF
TGTGCCAGCAGCTTCGGGAGCGACAATGAGCAGTTCTTC
>-|-|TRBV6-1|TRBJ1-1
CASSERENTEAFF
TGTGCCAGCAGTGAACGGGAAAACACTGAAGCTTTCTTT
>-|TRBD2|TRBV6-6|TRBJ2-3
CAMGEGQDTQYF
TGTGCCATGGGGGAGGGGCAAGATACGCAGTATTTT